This TCR beta chain was obtained from a study of a mutant IDH1 vaccine in newly diagnosed glioma. This sample's time point: week 35, safety follow-up. Doses comprised 300 ug of mutant IDH1 20-mer peptide each, plus topical imiquimod. Assay: immunoSEQ multiplex PCR; the TCRdb copy retains only in-frame clones and omits some. The sample records about 56,000 clones, less than 90% being singletons. Study conclusions and caveats: Top-clonotype changes in peripheral T cells seemed unrelated to pseudoprogression.

The CDR3 totals 12 residues. Trimming removed 3 bases at V and 7 bases at J, with 10 bases between. Germline lookup yields CDR1 SGDLS and CDR2 YYNGEE. Of note for this clone: What it binds is unknown.

Sequenced here: PBMCs, sampled from a glioma patient whose treatment included an IDH1 peptide vaccine. This chain links TRBV9 with TRBJ1-2; unclear D gene. This receptor was obtained from a man aged 40-50 years with glioma. CDR3 region: CASSGLASGYTF. CDR3 nucleotides: TGTGCCAGCAGCGGACTAGCTAGTGGCTACACCTTC.